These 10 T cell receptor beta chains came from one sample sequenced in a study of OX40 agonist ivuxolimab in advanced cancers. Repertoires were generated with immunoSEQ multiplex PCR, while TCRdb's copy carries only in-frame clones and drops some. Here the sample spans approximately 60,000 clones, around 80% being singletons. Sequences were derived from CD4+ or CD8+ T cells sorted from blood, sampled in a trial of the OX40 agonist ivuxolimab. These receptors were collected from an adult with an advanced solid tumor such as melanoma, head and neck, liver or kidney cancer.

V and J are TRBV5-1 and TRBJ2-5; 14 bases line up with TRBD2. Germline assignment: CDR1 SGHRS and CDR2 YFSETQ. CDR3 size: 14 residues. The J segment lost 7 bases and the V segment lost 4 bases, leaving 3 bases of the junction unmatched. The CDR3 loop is CASSPGTSGGTQYF. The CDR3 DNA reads TGCGCCAGCAGCCCCGGGACTAGCGGGGGGACCCAGTACTTC.

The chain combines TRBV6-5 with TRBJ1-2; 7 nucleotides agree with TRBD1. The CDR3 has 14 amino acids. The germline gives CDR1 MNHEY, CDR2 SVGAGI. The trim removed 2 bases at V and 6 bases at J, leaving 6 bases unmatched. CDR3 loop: CASSYGSTGNGYTF. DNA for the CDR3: TGTGCCAGCAGTTACGGGTCGACAGGGAATGGCTACACCTTC.

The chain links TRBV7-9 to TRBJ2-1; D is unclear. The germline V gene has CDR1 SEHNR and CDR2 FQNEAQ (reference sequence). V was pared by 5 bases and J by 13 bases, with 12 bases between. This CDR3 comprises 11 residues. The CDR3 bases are TGTGCCAGCAGCAAAACCGGGTCCCAGTTCTTC. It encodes CASSKTGSQFF.

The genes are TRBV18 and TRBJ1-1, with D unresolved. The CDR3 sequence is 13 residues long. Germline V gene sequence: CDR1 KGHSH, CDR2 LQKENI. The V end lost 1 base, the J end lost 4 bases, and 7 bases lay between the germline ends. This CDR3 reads CASSPQGATEAFF. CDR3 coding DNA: TGTGCCAGCTCACCACAGGGAGCCACTGAAGCTTTCTTT. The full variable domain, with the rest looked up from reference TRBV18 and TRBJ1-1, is NAGVMQNPRHLVRRRGQEARLRCSPMKGHSHVYWYRQLPEEGLKFMVYLQKENIIDESGMPKERFSAEFPKEGPSILRIQQVVRGDSAAYFCASSPQGATEAFFGQGTRLTVV.

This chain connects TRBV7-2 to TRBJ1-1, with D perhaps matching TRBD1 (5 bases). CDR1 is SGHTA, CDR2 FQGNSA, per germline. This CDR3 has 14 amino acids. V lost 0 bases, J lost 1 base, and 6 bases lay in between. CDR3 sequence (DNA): TGTGCCAGCAGCTTAGCGGGGGGGAACACTGAAGCTTTCTTT. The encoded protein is CASSLAGGNTEAFF.

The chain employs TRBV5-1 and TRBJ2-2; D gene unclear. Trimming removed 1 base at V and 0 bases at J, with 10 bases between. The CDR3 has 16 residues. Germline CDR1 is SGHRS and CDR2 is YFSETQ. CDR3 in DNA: TGCGCCAGCAGCTTGAACTTCGGTTCGAACACCGGGGAGCTGTTTTTT. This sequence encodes CASSLNFGSNTGELFF.

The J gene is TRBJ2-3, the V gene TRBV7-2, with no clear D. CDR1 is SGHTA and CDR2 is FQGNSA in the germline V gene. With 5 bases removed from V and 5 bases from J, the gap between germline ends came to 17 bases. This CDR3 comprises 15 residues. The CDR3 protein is CASSGYMLGRDTQYF. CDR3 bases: TGTGCCAGCAGCGGCTATATGTTGGGCAGAGATACGCAGTATTTT.

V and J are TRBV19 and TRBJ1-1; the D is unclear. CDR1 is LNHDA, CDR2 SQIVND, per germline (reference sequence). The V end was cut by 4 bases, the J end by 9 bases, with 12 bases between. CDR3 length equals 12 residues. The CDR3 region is CASSRYKLKAFF. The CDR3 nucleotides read TGTGCCAGTAGTAGATACAAACTAAAAGCTTTCTTT.

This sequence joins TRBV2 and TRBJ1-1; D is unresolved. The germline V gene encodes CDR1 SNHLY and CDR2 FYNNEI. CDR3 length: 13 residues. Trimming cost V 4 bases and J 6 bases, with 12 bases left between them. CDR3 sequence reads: CASSGLGFAEAFF. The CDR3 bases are TGTGCCAGCAGTGGGCTGGGGTTCGCTGAAGCTTTCTTT. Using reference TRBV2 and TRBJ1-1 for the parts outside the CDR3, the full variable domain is EPEVTQTPSHQVTQMGQEVILRCVPISNHLYFYWYRQILGQKVEFLVSFYNNEISEKSEIFDDQFSVERPDGSNFTLKIRSTKLEDSAMYFCASSGLGFAEAFFGQGTRLTVV.

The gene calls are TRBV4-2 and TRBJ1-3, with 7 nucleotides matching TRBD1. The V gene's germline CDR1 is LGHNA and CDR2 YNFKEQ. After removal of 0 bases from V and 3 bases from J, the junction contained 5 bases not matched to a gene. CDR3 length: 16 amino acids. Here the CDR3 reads CASSQDRRTGGNTIYF. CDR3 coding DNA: TGTGCCAGCAGCCAAGATCGAAGGACAGGTGGAAACACCATATATTTT.